The TCR beta chain under discussion was sequenced for a study of blood T cell repertoires in COVID-19. Background on the study: From the United States, Italy and Spain came samples of acute and convalescent COVID-19. T cells, B-cell-depleted T cells, or PBMCs supplied cDNA or gDNA.

This clone was seen just once. As processed by the authors: Reference gene primer amplification in the assay estimated nucleated cell counts. Here immunoSEQ multiplex PCR was the method, and the copy in TCRdb shows in-frame clones only, minus some. That table is the source of V, J and clone size, and D and trimming were worked out from the DNA. Of about 310,000 clones listed, about nine tenths are singletons. After removal of 0 bases from V and 4 bases from J, the junction contained 10 bases not matched to a gene. This CDR3 is built from 16 residues. Germline V gene lookup returns CDR1 SGHNT and CDR2 YYREEE (reference sequence).

The receptor was derived from a man over 45 with active or convalescent COVID-19. The chain is built from TRBV5-4 and TRBJ2-7; TRBD1 agrees at 7 bases. Sample: peripheral blood. The CDR3 region is CASSLEGQSFEYEQYF. Here the CDR3 DNA reads TGTGCCAGCAGCTTGGAGGGACAGAGTTTCGAATACGAGCAGTACTTC.